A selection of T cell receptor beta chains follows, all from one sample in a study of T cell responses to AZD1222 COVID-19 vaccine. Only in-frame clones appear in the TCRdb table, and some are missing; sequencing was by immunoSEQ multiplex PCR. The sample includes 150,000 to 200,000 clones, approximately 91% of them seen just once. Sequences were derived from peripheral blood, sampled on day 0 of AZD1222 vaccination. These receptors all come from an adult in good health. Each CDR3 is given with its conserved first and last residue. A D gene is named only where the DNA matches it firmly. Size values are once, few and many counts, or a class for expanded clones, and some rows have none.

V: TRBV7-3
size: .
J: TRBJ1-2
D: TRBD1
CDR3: CASSPGDSSNYGYTF
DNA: TGTGCCAGCAGCCCTGGGGACAGCTCTAACTATGGCTACACCTTC

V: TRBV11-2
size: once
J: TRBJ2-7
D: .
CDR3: CASSLGWDSYEQYF
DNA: TGTGCCAGCAGCTTAGGGTGGGACTCCTACGAGCAGTACTTC

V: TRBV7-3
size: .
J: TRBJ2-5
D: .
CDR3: CASSLKPGPSKETQYF
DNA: TGTGCCAGCAGCTTAAAGCCGGGACCCAGTAAAGAGACCCAGTACTTC

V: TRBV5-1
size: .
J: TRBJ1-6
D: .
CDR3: CASSPMNRDSPLHF
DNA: TGCGCCAGCAGCCCGATGAATCGGGATTCACCCCTCCACTTT

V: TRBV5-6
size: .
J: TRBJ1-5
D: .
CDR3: CASSFTNQPQHF
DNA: TGTGCCAGCAGCTTTACCAATCAGCCCCAGCATTTT

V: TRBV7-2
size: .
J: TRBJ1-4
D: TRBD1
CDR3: CASSSRGLQGAGANEKLFF
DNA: TGTGCCAGCAGCTCTAGGGGATTACAGGGGGCAGGGGCTAATGAAAAACTGTTTTTT

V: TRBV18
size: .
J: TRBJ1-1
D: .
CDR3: CASSPAGGQNTEAFF
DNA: TGTGCCAGCTCACCAGCGGGGGGACAGAACACTGAAGCTTTCTTT

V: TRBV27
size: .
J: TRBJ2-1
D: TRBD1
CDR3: CASSPILFRDRYNEQFF
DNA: TGTGCCAGCAGTCCAATACTATTCCGGGACAGATACAATGAGCAGTTCTTC

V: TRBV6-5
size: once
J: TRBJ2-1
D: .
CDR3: CASTGASSYNEQFF
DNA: TGTGCCAGCACTGGGGCGAGCTCCTACAATGAGCAGTTCTTC

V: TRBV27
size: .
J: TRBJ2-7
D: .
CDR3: CATMGPVLGEQYF
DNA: TGTGCCACCATGGGGCCGGTATTGGGAGAGCAGTACTTC

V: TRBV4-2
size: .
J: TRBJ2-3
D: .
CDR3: CASSQEGGPVTDTQYF
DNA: TGTGCCAGCAGCCAAGAAGGAGGACCAGTCACAGATACGCAGTATTTT

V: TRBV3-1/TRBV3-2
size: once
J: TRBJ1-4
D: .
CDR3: CASTVRVGEKLFF
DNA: TGTGCCAGTACGGTAAGAGTTGGTGAAAAACTGTTTTTT

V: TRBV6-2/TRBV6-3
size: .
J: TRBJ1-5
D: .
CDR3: CASSYGSGNQPQHF
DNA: TGTGCCAGCAGTTACGGTAGCGGCAATCAGCCCCAGCATTTT

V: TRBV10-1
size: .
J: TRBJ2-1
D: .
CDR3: CASSLSLEGEQFF
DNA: TGCGCCAGCAGCCTCTCCCTGGAGGGTGAGCAGTTCTTC

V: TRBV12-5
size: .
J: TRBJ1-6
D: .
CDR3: CASGLESYSPLHF
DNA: TGTGCTAGTGGTTTGGAAAGTTATTCACCCCTCCACTTT

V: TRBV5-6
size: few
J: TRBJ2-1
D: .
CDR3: CASSLGATYYNEQFF
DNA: TGTGCCAGCAGCTTAGGGGCCACGTACTACAATGAGCAGTTCTTC

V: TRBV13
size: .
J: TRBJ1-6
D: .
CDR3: CASSFHRARNSPLHF
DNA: TGTGCCAGCAGCTTCCACAGGGCGCGCAATTCACCCCTCCACTTT

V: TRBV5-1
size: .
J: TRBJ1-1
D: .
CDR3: CASSSLSGANTEAFF
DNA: TGCGCCAGCAGCTCCCTGTCAGGGGCTAACACTGAAGCTTTCTTT

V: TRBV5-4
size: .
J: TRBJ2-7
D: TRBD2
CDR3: CASSLFQRDAYEQYF
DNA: TGTGCCAGCAGCTTATTCCAGCGGGATGCCTACGAGCAGTACTTC

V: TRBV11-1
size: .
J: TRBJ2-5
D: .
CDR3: CASSQKETQYF
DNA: TGTGCCAGCAGTCAAAAAGAGACCCAGTACTTC

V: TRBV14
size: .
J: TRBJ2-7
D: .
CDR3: CASSQGRTTYEQYF
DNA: TGTGCCAGCAGCCAGGGCAGGACCACCTACGAGCAGTACTTC

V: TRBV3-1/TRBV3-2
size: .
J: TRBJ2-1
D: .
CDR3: CASSHFPPGSYNEQFF
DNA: TGTGCCAGCAGCCATTTCCCCCCTGGCTCCTACAATGAGCAGTTCTTC

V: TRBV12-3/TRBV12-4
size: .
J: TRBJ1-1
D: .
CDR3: CASIMTERAFF
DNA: TGTGCCAGCATCATGACCGAGAGGGCTTTCTTT

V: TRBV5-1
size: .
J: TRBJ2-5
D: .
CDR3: CASLPGQGAQETQYF
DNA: TGCGCCAGCCTCCCGGGGCAGGGAGCCCAAGAGACCCAGTACTTC

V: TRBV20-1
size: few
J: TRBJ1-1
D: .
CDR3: CSASILGWATEAFF
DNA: TGCAGTGCTAGTATCTTGGGGTGGGCCACTGAAGCTTTCTTT

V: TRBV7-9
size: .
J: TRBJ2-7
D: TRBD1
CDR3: CASNAPGQGLYEQYF
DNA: TGTGCCAGCAACGCGCCGGGACAGGGGCTATACGAGCAGTACTTC

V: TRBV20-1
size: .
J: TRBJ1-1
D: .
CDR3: CSASRQPNTEAFF
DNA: TGCAGTGCTAGTCGTCAGCCAAACACTGAAGCTTTCTTT

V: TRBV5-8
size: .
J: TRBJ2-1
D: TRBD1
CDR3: CASSLGTGGSYNEQFF
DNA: TGTGCCAGCAGCCTGGGTACAGGGGGTTCCTACAATGAGCAGTTCTTC

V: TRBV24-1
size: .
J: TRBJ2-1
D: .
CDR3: CATSSGLYNEQFF
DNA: TGTGCCACCTCGAGCGGACTCTACAATGAGCAGTTCTTC

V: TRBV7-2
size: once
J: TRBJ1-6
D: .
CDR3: CASSRIHRVGNSPLHF
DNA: TGTGCCAGCAGCCGGATCCACAGGGTTGGTAATTCACCCCTCCACTTT

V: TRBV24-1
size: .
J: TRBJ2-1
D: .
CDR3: CATSDRGGKYNEQFF
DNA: TGTGCCACCAGTGATAGGGGCGGGAAGTACAATGAGCAGTTCTTC

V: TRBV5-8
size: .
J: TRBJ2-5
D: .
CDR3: CASSWAIHGETQYF
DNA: TGTGCCAGCAGCTGGGCTATTCATGGAGAGACCCAGTACTTC

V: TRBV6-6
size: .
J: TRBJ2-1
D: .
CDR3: CASSYSTLEGNNEQFF
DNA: TGTGCCAGCAGTTACTCTACGTTGGAGGGAAACAATGAGCAGTTCTTC

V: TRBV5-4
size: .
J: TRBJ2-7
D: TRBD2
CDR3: CASSFPGTSGTYEQYF
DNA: TGTGCCAGCAGCTTCCCCGGGACTAGCGGGACCTACGAGCAGTACTTC

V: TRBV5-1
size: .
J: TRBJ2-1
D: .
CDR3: CASSLGQVNYNEQFF
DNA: TGCGCCAGCAGCTTGGGACAGGTGAACTACAATGAGCAGTTCTTC

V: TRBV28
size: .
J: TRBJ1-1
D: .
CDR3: CASSGPWPPAFF
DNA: TGTGCCAGCAGTGGCCCCTGGCCTCCGGCTTTCTTT

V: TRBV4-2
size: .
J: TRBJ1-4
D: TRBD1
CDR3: CASSQDPVAGGEKLFF
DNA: TGTGCCAGCAGCCAAGATCCCGTCGCAGGGGGTGAAAAACTGTTTTTT

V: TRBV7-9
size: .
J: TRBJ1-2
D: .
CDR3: CASSPLKDRAYGYTF
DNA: TGTGCCAGCAGCCCTCTAAAAGACAGAGCCTATGGCTACACCTTC

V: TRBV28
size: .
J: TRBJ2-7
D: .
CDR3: CASSYSYEQYF
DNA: TGTGCCAGCAGTTACAGCTACGAGCAGTACTTC

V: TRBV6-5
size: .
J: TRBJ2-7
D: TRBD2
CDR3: CASSYGLAVYEQYF
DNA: TGTGCCAGCAGTTACGGGCTAGCGGTCTACGAGCAGTACTTC

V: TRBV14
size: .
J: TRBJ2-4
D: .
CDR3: CASSQAQALAKNIQYF
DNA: TGTGCCAGCAGCCAAGCACAGGCCCTAGCCAAAAACATTCAGTACTTC

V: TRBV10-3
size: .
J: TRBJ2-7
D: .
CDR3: CALANDPDKPYEQYF
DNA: TGTGCCCTCGCCAATGACCCGGACAAGCCCTACGAGCAGTACTTC

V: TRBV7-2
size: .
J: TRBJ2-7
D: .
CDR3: CASSLGSRWEQYF
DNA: TGTGCCAGCAGCTTAGGGAGCCGTTGGGAGCAGTACTTC

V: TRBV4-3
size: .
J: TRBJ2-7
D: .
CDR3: CASSQGVYRDYEQYF
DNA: TGCGCCAGCAGCCAAGGGGTCTACCGGGACTACGAGCAGTACTTC

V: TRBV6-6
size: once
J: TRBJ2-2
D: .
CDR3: CASSYVEGTGELFF
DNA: TGTGCCAGCAGTTACGTGGAGGGAACCGGGGAGCTGTTTTTT

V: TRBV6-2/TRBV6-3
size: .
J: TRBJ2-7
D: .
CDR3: CASSWAGRGEQYF
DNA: TGTGCCAGCAGCTGGGCAGGTCGGGGCGAGCAGTACTTC

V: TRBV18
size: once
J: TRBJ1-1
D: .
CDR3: CASSPDRHTEAFF
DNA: TGTGCCAGCTCACCCGACAGGCACACTGAAGCTTTCTTT

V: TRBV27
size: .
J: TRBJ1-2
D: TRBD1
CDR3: CASSPGQSLHYGYTF
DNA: TGTGCCAGCAGCCCGGGACAGAGCTTACACTATGGCTACACCTTC